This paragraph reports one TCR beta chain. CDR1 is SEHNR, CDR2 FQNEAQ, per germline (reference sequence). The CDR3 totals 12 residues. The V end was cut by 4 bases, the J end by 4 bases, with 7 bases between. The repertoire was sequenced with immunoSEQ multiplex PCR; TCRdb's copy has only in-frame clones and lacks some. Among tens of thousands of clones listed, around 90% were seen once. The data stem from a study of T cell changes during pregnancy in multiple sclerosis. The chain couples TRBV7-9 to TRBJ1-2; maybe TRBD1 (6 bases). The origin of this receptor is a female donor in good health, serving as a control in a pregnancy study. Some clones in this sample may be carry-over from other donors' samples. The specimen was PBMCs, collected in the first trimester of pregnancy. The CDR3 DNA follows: TGTGCCAGCAGCTGGGACACCTATGGCTACACCTTC. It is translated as CASSWDTYGYTF.